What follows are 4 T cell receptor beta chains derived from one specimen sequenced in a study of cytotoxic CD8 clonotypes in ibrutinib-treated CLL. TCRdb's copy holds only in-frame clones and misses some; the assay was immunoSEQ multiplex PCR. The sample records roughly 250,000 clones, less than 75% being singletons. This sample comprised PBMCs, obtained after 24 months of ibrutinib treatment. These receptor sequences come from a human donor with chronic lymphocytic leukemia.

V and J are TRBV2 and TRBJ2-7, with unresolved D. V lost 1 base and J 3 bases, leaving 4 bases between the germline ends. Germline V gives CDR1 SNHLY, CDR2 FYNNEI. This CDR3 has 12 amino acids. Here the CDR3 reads CASSEDGYEQYF. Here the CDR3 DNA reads TGTGCCAGCAGTGAAGACGGCTACGAGCAGTACTTC.

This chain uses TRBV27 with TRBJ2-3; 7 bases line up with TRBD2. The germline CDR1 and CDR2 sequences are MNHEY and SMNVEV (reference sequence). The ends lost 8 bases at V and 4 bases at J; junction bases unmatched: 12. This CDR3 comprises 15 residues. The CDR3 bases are TGTGCCAGCCGGGGGGACGGCCTTCGGTCAGATACGCAGTATTTT. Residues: CASRGDGLRSDTQYF.

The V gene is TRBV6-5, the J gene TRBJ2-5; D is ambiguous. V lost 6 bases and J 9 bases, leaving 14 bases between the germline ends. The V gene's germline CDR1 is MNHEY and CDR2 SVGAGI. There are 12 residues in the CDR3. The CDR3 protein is CASSHLLEAQYF. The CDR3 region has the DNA TGTGCCAGCAGCCACCTTCTTGAGGCCCAGTACTTC.

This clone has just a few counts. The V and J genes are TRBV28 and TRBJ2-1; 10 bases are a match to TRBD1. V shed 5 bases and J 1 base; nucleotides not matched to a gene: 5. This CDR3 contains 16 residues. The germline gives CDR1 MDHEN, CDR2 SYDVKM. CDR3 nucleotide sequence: TGTGCCAGCAGTACGACAGGGGGCGAGTCCTACAATGAGCAGTTCTTC. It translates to CASSTTGGESYNEQFF.